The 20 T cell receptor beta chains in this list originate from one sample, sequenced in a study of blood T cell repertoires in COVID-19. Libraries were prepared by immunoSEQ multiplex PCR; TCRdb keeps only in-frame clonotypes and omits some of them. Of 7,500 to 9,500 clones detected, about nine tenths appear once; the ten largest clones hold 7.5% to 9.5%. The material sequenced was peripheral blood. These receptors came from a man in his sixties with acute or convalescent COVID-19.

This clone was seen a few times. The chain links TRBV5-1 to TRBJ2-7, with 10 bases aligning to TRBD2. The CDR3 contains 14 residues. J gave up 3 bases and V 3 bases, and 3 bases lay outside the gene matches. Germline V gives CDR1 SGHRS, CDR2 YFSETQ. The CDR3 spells CASSWTSGGYEQYF. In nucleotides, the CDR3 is TGCGCCAGCAGCTGGACTAGCGGAGGCTACGAGCAGTACTTC. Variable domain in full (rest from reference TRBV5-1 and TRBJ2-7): KAGVTQTPRYLIKTRGQQVTLSCSPISGHRSVSWYQQTPGQGLQFLFEYFSETQRNKGNFPGRFSGRQFSNSRSEMNVSTLELGDSALYLCASSWTSGGYEQYFGPGTRLTVT.

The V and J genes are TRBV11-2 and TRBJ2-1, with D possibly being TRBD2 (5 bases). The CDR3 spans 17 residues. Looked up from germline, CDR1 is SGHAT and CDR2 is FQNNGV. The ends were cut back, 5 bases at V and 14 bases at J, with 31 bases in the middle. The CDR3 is CASSLTPSPLDTLLEFF. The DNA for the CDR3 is TGTGCCAGCAGCCTCACCCCTAGCCCTCTTGACACGCTCCTGGAGTTCTTC.

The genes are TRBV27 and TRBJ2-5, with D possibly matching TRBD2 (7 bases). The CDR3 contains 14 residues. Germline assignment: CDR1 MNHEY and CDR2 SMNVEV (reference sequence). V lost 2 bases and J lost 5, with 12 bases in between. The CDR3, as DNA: TGTGCCAGCAGTTTAGGGGGGGCGCATGAGACCCAGTACTTC. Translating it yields CASSLGGAHETQYF.

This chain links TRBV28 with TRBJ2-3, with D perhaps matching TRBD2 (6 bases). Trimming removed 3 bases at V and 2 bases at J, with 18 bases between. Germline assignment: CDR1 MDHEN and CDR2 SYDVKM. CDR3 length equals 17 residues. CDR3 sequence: CASSFPRRAGNTDTQYF. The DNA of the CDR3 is TGTGCCAGCAGTTTTCCCCGCCGCGCGGGGAACACAGATACGCAGTATTTT.

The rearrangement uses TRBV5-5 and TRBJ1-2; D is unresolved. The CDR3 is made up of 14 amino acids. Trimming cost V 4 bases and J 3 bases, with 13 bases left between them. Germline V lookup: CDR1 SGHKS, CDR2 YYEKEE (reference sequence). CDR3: CASSPGTIDYGYTF. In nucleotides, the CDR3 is TGTGCCAGCAGCCCCGGCACTATTGACTATGGCTACACCTTC.

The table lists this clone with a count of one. CDR3 DNA: TGTGCCAGCAGCCACAGGGTCCTCCTCTATGGCTACACCTTC. Residues: CASSHRVLLYGYTF. The chain uses TRBV5-6 and TRBJ1-2; perhaps TRBD1 as D (6 bases). V lost 4 bases to trimming and J lost 4 bases, with 14 bases between them. The CDR3 has 14 amino acids. CDR1 SGHDT and CDR2 YYEEEE come from the germline V gene.

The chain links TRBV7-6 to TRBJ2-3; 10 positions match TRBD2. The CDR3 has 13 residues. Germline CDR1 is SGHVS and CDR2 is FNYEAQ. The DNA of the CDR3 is TGTGCAACTTTAGCGGGGGGAACGGATACGCAGTATTTT. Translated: CATLAGGTDTQYF.

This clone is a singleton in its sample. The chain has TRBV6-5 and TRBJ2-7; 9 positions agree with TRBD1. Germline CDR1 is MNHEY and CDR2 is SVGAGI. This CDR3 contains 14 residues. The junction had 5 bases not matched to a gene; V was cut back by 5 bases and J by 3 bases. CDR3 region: CASSLRDRDYEQYF. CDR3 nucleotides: TGTGCCAGCAGTCTCCGGGACAGGGACTACGAGCAGTACTTC.

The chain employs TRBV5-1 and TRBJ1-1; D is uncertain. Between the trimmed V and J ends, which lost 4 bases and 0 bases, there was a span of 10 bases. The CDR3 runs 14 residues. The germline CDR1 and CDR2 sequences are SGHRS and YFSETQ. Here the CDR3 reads CASSALQLNTEAFF. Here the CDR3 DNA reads TGCGCCAGCAGCGCCTTACAATTGAACACTGAAGCTTTCTTT.

The CDR3 nucleotides are TGTGCCAGCAGCCCCAGGCCCCAGAGCTACAATGAGCAGTTCTTC. Translation: CASSPRPQSYNEQFF. The V gene is TRBV3-1 (or the pseudogene TRBV3-2), the J gene TRBJ2-1, with D unresolved. Germline CDR1 LGHDT, CDR2 YNNKEL (reference sequence). Deletions cut 4 bases from V and 3 bases from J, with 13 bases between. The CDR3 has 15 residues.

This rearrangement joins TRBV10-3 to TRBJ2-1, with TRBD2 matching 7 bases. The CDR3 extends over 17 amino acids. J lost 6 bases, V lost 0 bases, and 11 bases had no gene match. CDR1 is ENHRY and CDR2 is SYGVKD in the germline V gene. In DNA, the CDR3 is TGTGCCATCAGTGAGTCAGGGAGGGCTGCGGGGACCAATGAGCAGTTCTTC. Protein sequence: CAISESGRAAGTNEQFF.

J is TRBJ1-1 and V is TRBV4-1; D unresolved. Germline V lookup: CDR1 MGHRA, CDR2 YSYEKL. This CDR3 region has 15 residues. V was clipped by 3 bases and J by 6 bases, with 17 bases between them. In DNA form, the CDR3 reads TGCGCCAGCAGCCAGTCCAATAGCGTTGGCGCTGAAGCTTTCTTT. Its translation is CASSQSNSVGAEAFF.

CDR3: CASSQTATGEGSQYF. The CDR3 coding sequence is TGTGCCAGCAGCCAGACGGCTACCGGGGAGGGGTCCCAGTACTTC. The chain carries TRBV11-2 and TRBJ2-5; 7 nucleotides agree with TRBD2. The germline V gene encodes CDR1 SGHAT and CDR2 FQNNGV. V trimming: 5 bases; J trimming: 9 bases; junction bases outside the gene matches: 15. The CDR3 is 15 amino acids.

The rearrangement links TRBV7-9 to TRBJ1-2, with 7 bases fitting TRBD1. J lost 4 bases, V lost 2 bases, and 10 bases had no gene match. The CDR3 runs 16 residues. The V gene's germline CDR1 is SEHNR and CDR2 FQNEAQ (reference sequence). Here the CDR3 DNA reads TGTGCCAGCAGCTTAAAAGAGGGGGCCTCCAGCTATGGCTACACCTTC. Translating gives CASSLKEGASSYGYTF.

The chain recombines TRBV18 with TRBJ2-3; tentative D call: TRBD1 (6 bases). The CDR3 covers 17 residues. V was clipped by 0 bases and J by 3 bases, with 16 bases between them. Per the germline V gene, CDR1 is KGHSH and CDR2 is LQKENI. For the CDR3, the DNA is TGTGCCAGCTCACCACCGGGGGACAACGGATGGACAGATACGCAGTATTTT. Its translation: CASSPPGDNGWTDTQYF. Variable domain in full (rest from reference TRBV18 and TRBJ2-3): NAGVMQNPRHLVRRRGQEARLRCSPMKGHSHVYWYRQLPEEGLKFMVYLQKENIIDESGMPKERFSAEFPKEGPSILRIQQVVRGDSAAYFCASSPPGDNGWTDTQYFGPGTRLTVL.

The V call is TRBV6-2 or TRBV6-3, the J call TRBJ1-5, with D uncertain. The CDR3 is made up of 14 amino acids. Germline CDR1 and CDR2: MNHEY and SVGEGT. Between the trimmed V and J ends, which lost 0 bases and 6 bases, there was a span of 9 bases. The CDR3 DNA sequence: TGTGCCAGCAGTTACTCAGACTCGGCTCAGCCCCAGCATTTT. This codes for CASSYSDSAQPQHF.

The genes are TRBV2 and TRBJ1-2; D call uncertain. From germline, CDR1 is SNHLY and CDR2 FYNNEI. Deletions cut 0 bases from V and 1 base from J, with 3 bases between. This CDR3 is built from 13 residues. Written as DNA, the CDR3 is TGTGCCAGCAGTGAAGCCCGTAACTATGGCTACACCTTC. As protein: CASSEARNYGYTF.

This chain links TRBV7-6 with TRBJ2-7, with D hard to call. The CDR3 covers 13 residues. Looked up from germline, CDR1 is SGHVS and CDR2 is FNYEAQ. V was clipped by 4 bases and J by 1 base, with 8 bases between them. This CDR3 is CASSSGGSYEQYF. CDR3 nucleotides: TGTGCCAGCAGCTCCGGCGGTTCCTACGAGCAGTACTTC.

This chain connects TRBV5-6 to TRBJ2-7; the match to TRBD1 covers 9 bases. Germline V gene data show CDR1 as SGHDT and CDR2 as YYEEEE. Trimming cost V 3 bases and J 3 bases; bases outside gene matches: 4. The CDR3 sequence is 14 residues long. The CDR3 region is CASSWGQGGYEQYF. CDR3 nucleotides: TGTGCCAGCAGCTGGGGACAGGGCGGCTACGAGCAGTACTTC.

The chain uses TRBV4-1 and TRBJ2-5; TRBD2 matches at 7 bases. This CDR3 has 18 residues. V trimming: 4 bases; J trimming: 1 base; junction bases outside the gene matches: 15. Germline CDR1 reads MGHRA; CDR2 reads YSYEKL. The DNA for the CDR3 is TGCGCCAGCAGCCTACGCTCGGGCGACGGGGGGAGCCAAGAGACCCAGTACTTC. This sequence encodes CASSLRSGDGGSQETQYF.